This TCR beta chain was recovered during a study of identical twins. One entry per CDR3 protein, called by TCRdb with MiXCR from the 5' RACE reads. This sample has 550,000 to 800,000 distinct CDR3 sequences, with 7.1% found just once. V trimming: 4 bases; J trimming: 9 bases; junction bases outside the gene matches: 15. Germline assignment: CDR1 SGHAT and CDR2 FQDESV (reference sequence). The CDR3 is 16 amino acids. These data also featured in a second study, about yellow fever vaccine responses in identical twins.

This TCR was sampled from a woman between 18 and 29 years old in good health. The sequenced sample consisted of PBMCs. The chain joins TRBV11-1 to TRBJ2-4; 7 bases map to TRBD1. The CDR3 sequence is CASSSGTDIDVGIQYF. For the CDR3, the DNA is TGTGCCAGCAGCTCGGGGACAGACATCGATGTTGGCATTCAGTACTTC.